Shown below are 25 T cell receptor beta chains from a single sample sequenced in a study of blood T cell repertoires in COVID-19 (TCRdb year 2020). The library was prepared using the immunoSEQ multiplex PCR assay. TCRdb retrieved this table from immuneACCESS and kept in-frame rearrangements only. Not all clones are present; in checked studies, unresolved V genes account for under half, and no reason is known for the remainder. The sample yields roughly 200,000 clones; roughly four fifths were counted once. Roughly 5% of the sample belongs to the ten largest clones. The sample was PBMCs or T cells enriched from blood (not recorded which). The receptors here all came from a woman aged 45-60 years who had been exposed to COVID-19.

As concerns this clone: At the DNA level, this CDR3 is encoded by other sequences in the same sample as well. The chain joins TRBV29-1 to TRBJ1-1; 9 bases are shared with TRBD1. V was pared by 5 bases and J by 0 bases, with 7 bases of the junction left unmatched. Germline loops: CDR1 SQVTM, CDR2 ANQGSEA. The CDR3 length is 15 residues. CDR3 region: CSVLGTGLMNTEAFF. The CDR3 DNA reads TGCAGCGTTCTGGGGACAGGGTTAATGAACACTGAAGCTTTCTTT.

This sequence joins TRBV11-2 and TRBJ1-3; maybe TRBD1 (5 bases). Germline assignment: CDR1 SGHAT and CDR2 FQNNGV. V lost 5 bases and J 0 bases, leaving 14 bases between the germline ends. The CDR3 length is 16 residues. CDR3 in DNA: TGTGCCAGCAGCCTTGTGGGGGGATTCTCTGGAAACACCATATATTTT. It is translated as CASSLVGGFSGNTIYF.

This clone turned up a few times. The J gene is TRBJ1-3, the V gene TRBV5-1; 9 bases line up with TRBD1. V was clipped by 5 bases and J by 0 bases; unmatched bases: 9. There are 17 residues in the CDR3. Germline lookup yields CDR1 SGHRS and CDR2 YFSETQ. CDR3 bases: TGCGCCAGCAGTGAAGGACAGGGGCATATCTCTGGAAACACCATATATTTT. Translation gives CASSEGQGHISGNTIYF.

The V and J genes are TRBV5-6 and TRBJ2-7; D is uncertain. The CDR3 consists of 10 residues. The V gene's germline CDR1 is SGHDT and CDR2 YYEEEE. V was shortened by 3 bases and J by 7 bases, with 5 bases between the two germline ends. The CDR3 coding sequence is TGTGCCAGCAGCTCCCGGGAGCAGTACTTC. Its protein product is CASSSREQYF.

The rearrangement links TRBV15 to TRBJ2-3, with no clear D. The CDR3 has 12 residues. Trimming cost V 2 bases and J 8 bases, with 8 bases left between them. Germline V gene data show CDR1 as LNHNV and CDR2 as YYDKDF (reference sequence). The CDR3 DNA follows: TGTGCCACCAGCAGATACACGGGTACGCAGTATTTT. Translation: CATSRYTGTQYF. Full variable domain (missing parts from reference TRBV15 and TRBJ2-3): DAMVIQNPRYQVTQFGKPVTLSCSQTLNHNVMYWYQQKSSQAPKLLFHYYDKDFNNEADTPDNFQSRRPNTSFCFLDIRSPGLGDTAMYLCATSRYTGTQYFGPGTRLTVL.

The CDR3 protein is CASRLGGGPNTEAFF. The DNA for the CDR3 is TGTGCCAGCAGGCTAGGGGGGGGCCCTAACACTGAAGCTTTCTTT. This rearrangement joins TRBV7-2 to TRBJ1-1, with D possibly being TRBD1 (6 bases). Trimming took 6 bases from V and 2 from J, leaving 16 bases between them. Germline V gene sequence: CDR1 SGHTA, CDR2 FQGNSA. There are 15 residues in the CDR3.

The count of this clone is one. The chain combines TRBV30 with TRBJ1-2, with D perhaps matching TRBD1 (6 bases). Deletions cut 3 bases from V and 0 bases from J, with 20 bases between. This CDR3 region has 17 residues. Germline-derived CDR1 and CDR2 are GTSNPN and SVGIG (reference sequence). This CDR3 reads CAWRPTGLGHPNYGYTF. The CDR3 nucleotides read TGTGCCTGGAGACCTACGGGCCTGGGACATCCTAACTATGGCTACACCTTC.

The chain carries TRBV11-1 and TRBJ1-2, with a tentative D call TRBD1 (6 bases). Trimming removed 5 bases from V and 5 bases from J, with 12 bases in between. The CDR3 totals 13 residues. Germline V gene data show CDR1 as SGHAT and CDR2 as FQDESV (reference sequence). In nucleotides, the CDR3 is TGTGCCAGCAGCCAGGGACATACTTATGGCTACACCTTC. Translation: CASSQGHTYGYTF.

The chain employs TRBV5-1 and TRBJ1-6; D is possibly TRBD1 (5 bases). Deletions cut 2 bases from V and 5 bases from J, with 23 bases between. The CDR3 has 19 amino acids. Germline V gene sequence: CDR1 SGHRS, CDR2 YFSETQ. This CDR3 is CASSLTGAPGGRDNSPLHF. The CDR3 DNA reads as TGCGCCAGCAGCTTAACAGGCGCTCCAGGTGGCAGGGATAATTCACCCCTCCACTTT.

V usage is TRBV12-5 and J usage is TRBJ1-1; D perhaps matches TRBD1 (6 bases). Deletions cut 0 bases from V and 11 bases from J, with 22 bases between. Germline values: CDR1 LGHNT, CDR2 FRNRAP. This CDR3 contains 16 residues. CDR3 sequence: CASGLVLSGATARAFF. The CDR3 coding sequence is TGTGCTAGTGGTTTGGTACTATCAGGGGCCACCGCCCGGGCTTTCTTT.

The chain employs TRBV2 and TRBJ1-6; 8 bases map to TRBD1. Trimming took 11 bases from V and 7 from J; bases not matched to a gene: 4. CDR1 is SNHLY and CDR2 is FYNNEI in the germline V gene. This CDR3 spans 12 amino acids. The CDR3 nucleotides read TGTGCCGGTCGACAGGGGAATTCACCCCTCCACTTT. This codes for CAGRQGNSPLHF.

The V gene is TRBV9, the J gene TRBJ1-5; tentative D call: TRBD1 (5 bases). CDR1 is SGDLS and CDR2 is YYNGEE in the germline V gene. The V end lost 0 bases, the J end lost 5 bases, and 15 bases lay between the germline ends. This CDR3 has 16 amino acids. CDR3 sequence reads: CASSVAEGAKDQPQHF. The CDR3 DNA is TGTGCCAGCAGCGTAGCGGAAGGGGCGAAGGATCAGCCCCAGCATTTT.

This clone was seen once. The chain couples TRBV12-3 or TRBV12-4 to TRBJ1-1, with D possibly being TRBD1 (5 bases). CDR3 length equals 13 residues. The V end was cut by 7 bases, the J end by 1 base, with 10 bases between. The chain's CDR3 is CASTLRGNTEAFF. CDR3 bases: TGTGCCAGCACCCTAAGGGGGAACACTGAAGCTTTCTTT.

The gene calls are TRBV9 and TRBJ2-5, with a possible D match to TRBD2 (7 bases). The CDR3 extends over 16 amino acids. Germline V gene sequence: CDR1 SGDLS, CDR2 YYNGEE. Trimming shortened V by 0 bases and J by 2 bases, and 14 bases separated the two germline ends. The CDR3 spells CASSVEGGALQETQYF. The CDR3 nucleotides are TGTGCCAGCAGCGTAGAGGGGGGGGCCTTACAAGAGACCCAGTACTTC.

V is TRBV10-2 and J is TRBJ1-5, with D possibly being TRBD1 (5 bases). V was pared by 6 bases and J by 8 bases, with 17 bases between. CDR3 size: 14 residues. Germline CDR1 reads WSHSY; CDR2 reads SAAADI. The CDR3 nucleotides are TGCGCCAGCAGGGACAATTTAGTGGGAAAGCCCCAGCATTTT. This sequence encodes CASRDNLVGKPQHF.

V gene TRBV2 combines with J gene TRBJ1-1, with 7 bases fitting TRBD1. From germline, CDR1 is SNHLY and CDR2 FYNNEI. V lost 6 bases to trimming and J lost 4 bases; unmatched junction nucleotides: 8. The CDR3 length is 14 residues. CDR3 in DNA: TGTGCCAGCAGCCCCTACAGGGGAGGCACTGAAGCTTTCTTT. Amino acids: CASSPYRGGTEAFF.

The chain links TRBV18 to TRBJ1-4, with TRBD1 matching over 7 bases. The CDR3 is made up of 14 amino acids. J gave up 5 bases and V 3 bases, and 3 bases lay outside the gene matches. Germline CDR1 KGHSH, CDR2 LQKENI. The CDR3 coding sequence is TGTGCCAGCTCACCCAAGGGGGCGAATGAAAAACTGTTTTTT. Protein: CASSPKGANEKLFF.

CDR3 region: CASSGPGGFQETQYF. The CDR3 DNA reads TGCGCCAGCAGCGGCCCAGGGGGCTTCCAAGAGACCCAGTACTTC. The chain is built from TRBV5-1 and TRBJ2-5; 8 positions match TRBD1. With V trimmed by 4 bases and J by 1 base, 6 bases remained unmatched. This CDR3 region has 15 residues. Germline V gene data show CDR1 as SGHRS and CDR2 as YFSETQ.

V gene TRBV27 combines with J gene TRBJ1-1, with D perhaps matching TRBD1 (5 bases). Per the germline V gene, CDR1 is MNHEY and CDR2 is SMNVEV (reference sequence). The CDR3 loop spans 14 amino acids. V lost 4 bases, J lost 0 bases, and 9 bases lay in between. The CDR3 here is CASSYQGLNTEAFF. CDR3 nucleotide sequence: TGTGCCAGCAGTTATCAGGGTTTGAACACTGAAGCTTTCTTT.

The rearrangement joins TRBV5-1 to TRBJ1-3; weak D call: TRBD1 (6 bases). CDR1 and CDR2 from the germline V gene are SGHRS and YFSETQ. The V gene lost 4 bases and the J gene lost 0 bases, with 11 bases spanning the gap. The CDR3 totals 15 residues. CDR3 residues: CASSLTGSSGNTIYF. In DNA, the CDR3 is TGCGCCAGCAGCCTGACAGGATCCTCTGGAAACACCATATATTTT.

V usage is TRBV3-1 (or the pseudogene TRBV3-2) and J usage is TRBJ2-2; D is ambiguous. The CDR3 is 15 amino acids. Germline values: CDR1 LGHDT, CDR2 YNNKEL (reference sequence). Trimming removed 1 base from V and 6 bases from J, with 12 bases in between. As DNA, the CDR3 is TGTGCCAGCAGCCAAGTTTCTTTCCGTTCCGGGGAGCTGTTTTTT. Its translation: CASSQVSFRSGELFF.

This sequence joins TRBV27 and TRBJ1-1, with unresolved D. Deletions cut 2 bases from V and 5 bases from J, with 15 bases between. In germline, CDR1 is MNHEY, CDR2 SMNVEV (reference sequence). There are 15 residues in the CDR3. CDR3: CASSLEAGGMTEAFF. The CDR3 nucleotides read TGTGCCAGCAGTTTAGAGGCAGGAGGAATGACTGAAGCTTTCTTT.

This chain connects TRBV29-1 to TRBJ1-5; 8 bases agree with TRBD1. This CDR3 is 12 amino acids long. V lost 7 bases, J lost 8 bases, and 7 bases stayed unmatched. Germline lookup yields CDR1 SQVTM and CDR2 ANQGSEA. The CDR3 DNA reads TGCAGCGCAAGAACAGGGGGTGAGCCCCAGCATTTT. As protein: CSARTGGEPQHF. Full variable domain (missing parts from reference TRBV29-1 and TRBJ1-5): SAVISQKPSRDICQRGTSLTIQCQVDSQVTMMFWYRQQPGQSLTLIATANQGSEATYESGFVIDKFPISRPNLTFSTLTVSNMSPEDSSIYLCSARTGGEPQHFGDGTRLSIL.

J is TRBJ2-1 and V is TRBV7-8; D gene unclear. The CDR3 has 14 amino acids. V was clipped by 10 bases and J by 2 bases, with 15 bases between them. CDR1 SGHVS and CDR2 FQNEAQ come from the germline V gene. The CDR3 here is CATTPSHTYNEQFF. The CDR3 DNA reads TGTGCCACCACACCTTCACATACCTACAATGAGCAGTTCTTC.

The chain links TRBV13 to TRBJ1-3; D is uncertain. The germline V gene has CDR1 PRHDT and CDR2 FYEKMQ (reference sequence). The CDR3 extends over 15 amino acids. V was clipped by 1 base and J by 0 bases, with 7 bases between them. CDR3 loop: CASSLATSSGNTIYF. The CDR3, as DNA: TGTGCCAGCAGCTTAGCCACCAGCTCTGGAAACACCATATATTTT.